Shown below are 13 T cell receptor beta chains from a single sample sequenced in a study of T cell repertoires in cytomegalovirus infection. Using its own MiXCR run on the reads, TCRdb lists one record per CDR3 protein. The sample lists roughly 230,000 distinct CDR3 sequences, 22% occurring once. The specimen sequenced was CD8+ T cells from PBMCs. The receptors derive from a human donor in good health (CMV status not recorded). Some clones in this sample may be carry-over from other donors' samples.

This chain links TRBV14 with TRBJ2-3; D not resolved. From germline, CDR1 is SGHDN and CDR2 FVKESK. With 1 base removed from V and 0 bases from J, the gap between germline ends came to 11 bases. The CDR3 totals 16 residues. The CDR3 loop is CASSQGLEISTDTQYF. In nucleotides, the CDR3 is TGTGCCAGCAGCCAAGGTCTGGAGATAAGCACAGATACGCAGTATTTT.

Many counts were recorded for this clonotype. The chain employs TRBV29-1 and TRBJ2-7; 8 bases align to TRBD1. Germline V lookup: CDR1 SQVTM, CDR2 ANQGSEA. The junction had 7 bases not matched to a gene; V was cut back by 6 bases and J by 3 bases. CDR3 length: 13 amino acids. This CDR3 reads CSVRQGSIYEQYF. CDR3 in DNA: TGCAGCGTAAGACAGGGGAGTATCTACGAGCAGTACTTC.

This clonotype was seen many times. This sequence joins TRBV7-2 and TRBJ2-1; D tentatively fits TRBD1 or TRBD2 (6 bases each). CDR1 is SGHTA, CDR2 FQGNSA, per germline. The germline V and J ends were trimmed by 5 bases and 5 bases, with 13 bases remaining between them. CDR3 length equals 14 residues. CDR3 sequence reads: CASSPRRGDNEQFF. The DNA of the CDR3 is TGTGCCAGCAGCCCCCGGAGGGGGGACAATGAGCAGTTCTTC.

This clonotype has only a few counts. V usage is TRBV5-1 and J usage is TRBJ2-1; D could derive from TRBD1 or TRBD2 (5 bases each). The V end lost 3 bases, the J end lost 2 bases, and 9 bases lay between the germline ends. Germline V gene sequence: CDR1 SGHRS, CDR2 YFSETQ. The CDR3 consists of 14 residues. The CDR3 DNA reads as TGCGCCAGCAGCTCCCGGGGCACCTACAATGAGCAGTTCTTC. Its translation is CASSSRGTYNEQFF.

This clonotype was detected ten times or more. This chain joins TRBV7-6 and TRBJ2-7; TRBD1 agrees at 8 bases. With 4 bases clipped from V and 6 bases from J, the junction kept 5 bases outside the gene matches. The germline V gene has CDR1 SGHVS and CDR2 FNYEAQ. The CDR3 contains 13 residues. CDR3 DNA sequence: TGTGCCAGCAGCTCCGGACAGGGCGGCGAGCAGTACTTC. It yields the protein CASSSGQGGEQYF.

The CDR3 loop is CASITLRLAGDGNGHPYEQYF. CDR3 DNA: TGTGCCAGCATTACTTTAAGACTAGCGGGGGATGGGAATGGTCATCCCTACGAGCAGTACTTC. The gene calls are TRBV28 and TRBJ2-7; 12 positions match TRBD2. V lost 7 bases, J lost 2 bases, and 24 bases stayed unmatched. Germline V lookup: CDR1 MDHEN, CDR2 SYDVKM. The CDR3 has 21 amino acids.

The V and J genes are TRBV29-1 and TRBJ2-3; 11 nucleotides match TRBD2. V lost 7 bases, J lost 2 bases, and 11 bases stayed unmatched. Germline loops: CDR1 SQVTM, CDR2 ANQGSEA. CDR3 length: 16 residues. The CDR3, as DNA: TGCAGCGCGCCCACCCCTAGCGGGGGGATCACAGATACGCAGTATTTT. Translated, it gives CSAPTPSGGITDTQYF.

This clonotype was counted between two and nine times. The chain uses TRBV29-1 and TRBJ2-1; 9 bases are a match to TRBD2. Trimming removed 1 base from V and 8 bases from J; junction bases left unmatched: 15. CDR1 is SQVTM, CDR2 ANQGSEA, per germline. The CDR3 contains 17 residues. The CDR3 sequence is CSVEGAHQPAGGYEQFF. CDR3 nucleotides: TGCAGCGTTGAAGGCGCTCACCAACCAGCGGGGGGCTATGAGCAGTTCTTC.

This clonotype was counted only a few times. The rearrangement links TRBV29-1 to TRBJ1-1, with 11 bases that match TRBD1. Per germline, CDR1 SQVTM and CDR2 ANQGSEA. There are 15 residues in the CDR3. V lost 4 bases and J lost 0; bases outside the gene matches: 4. CDR3 nucleotide sequence: TGCAGCGTTGCCGGGACAGGGGGAGTGAACACTGAAGCTTTCTTT. It translates to CSVAGTGGVNTEAFF.

The chain employs TRBV2 and TRBJ2-5; 7 nucleotides line up with TRBD1. J lost 1 base, V lost 6 bases, and 8 bases had no gene match. In germline, CDR1 is SNHLY, CDR2 FYNNEI. The CDR3 runs 15 residues. CDR3 nucleotide sequence: TGTGCCAGCAGGTTCGACAGGGCATTCCAAGAGACCCAGTACTTC. Amino acids: CASRFDRAFQETQYF.

The V call is TRBV27, the J call TRBJ2-3, with unresolved D. CDR1 is MNHEY, CDR2 SMNVEV, per germline (reference sequence). CDR3 length: 17 amino acids. V was cut by 1 base and J by 0 bases, with 14 bases left in between. In DNA form, the CDR3 reads TGTGCCAGCAGTTTATTCGGCTTAGGATCTAGCACAGATACGCAGTATTTT. Translated: CASSLFGLGSSTDTQYF.

Here the CDR3 reads CASSLADISYEQYF. The CDR3 nucleotides are TGTGCCAGCAGCTTAGCCGACATCTCCTACGAGCAGTACTTC. The rearrangement uses TRBV7-6 and TRBJ2-7; D is unclear. The CDR3 consists of 14 residues. Germline V gene data show CDR1 as SGHVS and CDR2 as FNYEAQ. V was shortened by 0 bases and J by 0 bases, with 6 bases between the two germline ends.

The rearrangement links TRBV12-3 or TRBV12-4 to TRBJ2-4; 7 nucleotides match TRBD1. Trimming removed 6 bases from V and 3 bases from J; junction bases left unmatched: 11. CDR3 length: 16 amino acids. In nucleotides, the CDR3 is TGTGCCAGCAGCCTTGACAGGGACGTGGTCAAAAACATTCAGTACTTC. Amino acids: CASSLDRDVVKNIQYF.